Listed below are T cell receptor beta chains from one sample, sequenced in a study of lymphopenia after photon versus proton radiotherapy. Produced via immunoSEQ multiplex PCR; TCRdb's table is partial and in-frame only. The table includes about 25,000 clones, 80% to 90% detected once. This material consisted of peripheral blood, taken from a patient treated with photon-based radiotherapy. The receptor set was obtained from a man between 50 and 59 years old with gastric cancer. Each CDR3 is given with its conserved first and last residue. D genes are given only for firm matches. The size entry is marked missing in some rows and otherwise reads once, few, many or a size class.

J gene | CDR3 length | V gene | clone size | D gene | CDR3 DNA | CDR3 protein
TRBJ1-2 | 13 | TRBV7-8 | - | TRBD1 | TGTGCCAGCAGCTTGGGACAGAACTATGGCTACACCTTC | CASSLGQNYGYTF
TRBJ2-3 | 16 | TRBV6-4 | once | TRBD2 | TGTGCCAGCAGTGAATCTAGCGGGGGGGCCACAGATACGCAGTATTTT | CASSESSGGATDTQYF
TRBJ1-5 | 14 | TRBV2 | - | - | TGTGCCAGCAGAGCCGCAGGGTTCGATCAGCCCCAGCATTTT | CASRAAGFDQPQHF
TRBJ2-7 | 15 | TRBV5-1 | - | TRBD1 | TGCGCCAGCAGCTTGGTATGGGACAGGGGCTACGAGCAGTACTTC | CASSLVWDRGYEQYF
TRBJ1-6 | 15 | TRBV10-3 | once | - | TGTGCCATCAGGCCTGGGGGCGCTTTTAATTCACCCCTCCACTTT | CAIRPGGAFNSPLHF
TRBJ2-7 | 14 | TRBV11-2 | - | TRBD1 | TGTGCCAGCAGCTTGGGACAGAGATCCTACGAGCAGTACTTC | CASSLGQRSYEQYF
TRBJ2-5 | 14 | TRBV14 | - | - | TGTGCCAGCAGCCTGGGGACGGTTCAAGAGACCCAGTACTTC | CASSLGTVQETQYF
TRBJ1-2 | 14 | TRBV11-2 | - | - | TGTGCCAGCACCAACCTGCGGGGTGGCTATGGCTACACCTTC | CASTNLRGGYGYTF
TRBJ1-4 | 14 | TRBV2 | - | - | TGTGCCAGCAGTGACGGAGGGAGGGACGAAAAACTGTTTTTT | CASSDGGRDEKLFF
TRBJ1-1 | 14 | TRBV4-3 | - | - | TGCGCCAGCAGTTTTGCGACCCGGGTCACTGAAGCTTTCTTT | CASSFATRVTEAFF
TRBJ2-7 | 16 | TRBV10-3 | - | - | TGTGCCATCAGTGAGTCGATGTTAGCCCTACGAGGCGAGCAGTACTTC | CAISESMLALRGEQYF
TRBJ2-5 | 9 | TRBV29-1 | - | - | TGCAGCGTTGAAGGCCATCAGTACTTC | CSVEGHQYF
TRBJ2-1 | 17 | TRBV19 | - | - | TGTGCCAGTAGTATACCCCCCGGGGTTAGTTTTAACAATGAGCAGTTCTTC | CASSIPPGVSFNNEQFF
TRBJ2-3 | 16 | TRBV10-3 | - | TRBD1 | TGTGCCATCAGTGGTAGAGGACAGGGCATGCCAGATACGCAGTATTTT | CAISGRGQGMPDTQYF
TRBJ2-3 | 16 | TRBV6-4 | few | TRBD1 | TGTGCCAGCAGTGACTCTGGGGGACAGGGTCCAGATACGCAGTATTTT | CASSDSGGQGPDTQYF
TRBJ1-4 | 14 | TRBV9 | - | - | TGTGCCAGCAGCGTAGGACCGCGCGGTGAAAAACTGTTTTTT | CASSVGPRGEKLFF
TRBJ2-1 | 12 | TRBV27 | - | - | TGTGCCAGTAGTCGGGGGGCCGATGAGCAGTTCTTC | CASSRGADEQFF
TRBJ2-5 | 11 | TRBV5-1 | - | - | TGCGCCAGCAGCGGGACGGTCACCCAGTACTTC | CASSGTVTQYF
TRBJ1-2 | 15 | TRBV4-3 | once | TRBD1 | TGCGCCAGCAGCCAAGAGACAGGGGGCGACTATGGCTACACCTTC | CASSQETGGDYGYTF
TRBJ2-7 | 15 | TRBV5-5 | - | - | TGTGCCAGCAGCTTCGGTACGACGGATACCTACGAGCAGTACTTC | CASSFGTTDTYEQYF
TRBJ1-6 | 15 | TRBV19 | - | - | TGTGCCAGTAGTATCACGGCCGCGGGGTATTCACCCCTCCACTTT | CASSITAAGYSPLHF
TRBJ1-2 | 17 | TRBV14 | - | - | TGTGCCAGCAGCCCTCTACGAGTCCCGGACCCAATCCACGGCTACACCTTC | CASSPLRVPDPIHGYTF
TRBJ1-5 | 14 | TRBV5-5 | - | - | TGTGCCAGCAGCTTCGGCGGGGGTGATCAGCCCCAGCATTTT | CASSFGGGDQPQHF
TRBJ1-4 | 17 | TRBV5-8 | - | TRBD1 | TGTGCCAGCAGCTTGAATCGGGACAGGGTACTCGGTGAAAAACTGTTTTTT | CASSLNRDRVLGEKLFF
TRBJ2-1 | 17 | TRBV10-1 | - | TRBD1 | TGCGCCAGCGGAAAAGGCCCGGGACAGGGTAACTACAATGAGCAGTTCTTC | CASGKGPGQGNYNEQFF
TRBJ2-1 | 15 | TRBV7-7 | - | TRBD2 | TGTGCCAGCAGCCCCCTTGGGGATAGCGGGGCCGAGCAGTTCTTC | CASSPLGDSGAEQFF
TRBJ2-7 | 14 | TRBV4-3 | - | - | TGCGCCAGCAGCCAAGGTGTCAGGGCCTACGAGCAGTACTTC | CASSQGVRAYEQYF
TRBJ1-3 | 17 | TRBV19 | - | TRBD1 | TGTGCCAGTAGTCCACAGGGACAGCTATTCTCTGGAAACACCATATATTTT | CASSPQGQLFSGNTIYF
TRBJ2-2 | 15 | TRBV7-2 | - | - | TGTGCCAGCAGCCCCTTTGTTTTACTAGCCGGGGAGCTGTTTTTT | CASSPFVLLAGELFF
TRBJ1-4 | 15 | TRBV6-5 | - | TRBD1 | TGTGCCAGCAGTCGAACAGGGGACATTAATGAAAAACTGTTTTTT | CASSRTGDINEKLFF
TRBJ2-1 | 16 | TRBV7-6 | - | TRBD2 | TGTGCCAGCAGCTCTCAAGCGGGGGGGCCCCACAATGAGCAGTTCTTC | CASSSQAGGPHNEQFF
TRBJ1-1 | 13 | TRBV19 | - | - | TGTGCCAGTAGTATCTCAAAGAACACTGAAGCTTTCTTT | CASSISKNTEAFF
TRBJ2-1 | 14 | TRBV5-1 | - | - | TGCGCCAGCAGCTTGGACGGCTCCTACAATGAGCAGTTCTTC | CASSLDGSYNEQFF
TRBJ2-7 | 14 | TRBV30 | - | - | TGTGCCTGGAGTGTACGGGGGTATTCCTACGAGCAGTACTTC | CAWSVRGYSYEQYF
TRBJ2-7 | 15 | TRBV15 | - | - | TGTGCCACCAGCAGAGCCCCGGGCCCCTCCTACGAGCAGTACTTC | CATSRAPGPSYEQYF
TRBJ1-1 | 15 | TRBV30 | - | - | TGTGCCTGGAGTATGGTGAGCCCTTTGAACACTGAAGCTTTCTTT | CAWSMVSPLNTEAFF
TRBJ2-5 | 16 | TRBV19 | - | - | TGTGCCAGTAGTTCGGCGATAGGCAGCGGCCGGAAGACCCAGTACTTC | CASSSAIGSGRKTQYF
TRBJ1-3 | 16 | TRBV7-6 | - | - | TGTGCCAGCAGCTCAGGAGGGGGGCTGAGCGGAAACACCATATATTTT | CASSSGGGLSGNTIYF
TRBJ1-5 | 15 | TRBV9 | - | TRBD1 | TGTGCCAGCAGCGTTAGTGGACAGGGAGGACAGCCCCAGCATTTT | CASSVSGQGGQPQHF
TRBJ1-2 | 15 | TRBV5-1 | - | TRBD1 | TGCGCCAGCAGCTTTCAACCGGGACAGAACTATGGCTACACCTTC | CASSFQPGQNYGYTF
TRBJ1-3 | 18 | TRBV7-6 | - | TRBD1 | TGTGCCAGCAGCTTAATGACGACAGGGGGTTACTCTGGAAACACCATATATTTT | CASSLMTTGGYSGNTIYF
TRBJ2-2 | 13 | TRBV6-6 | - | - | TGTGCCAGCAGTTATGGGGGGACCGGGGAGCTGTTTTTT | CASSYGGTGELFF
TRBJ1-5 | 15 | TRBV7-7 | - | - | TGTGCCAGCAGGCCAATACAGGGCGGGCATCAGCCCCAGCATTTT | CASRPIQGGHQPQHF
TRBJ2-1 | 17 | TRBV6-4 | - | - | TGTGCCAGCAGTGAATGGGCGAGGGATGTCCTCAACAATGAGCAGTTCTTC | CASSEWARDVLNNEQFF
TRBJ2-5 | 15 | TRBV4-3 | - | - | TGCGCCAGCAGCCAAGAGGGACAAATCCAAGAGACCCAGTACTTC | CASSQEGQIQETQYF
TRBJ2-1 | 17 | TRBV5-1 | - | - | TGCGCCAGCAGCTCCAGACAGGGGACTAGCCTATACAATGAGCAGTTCTTC | CASSSRQGTSLYNEQFF
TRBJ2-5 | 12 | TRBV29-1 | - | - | TGCAGCGTTCAGCGGGTTGGAGAGACCCAGTACTTC | CSVQRVGETQYF
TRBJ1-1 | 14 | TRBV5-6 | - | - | TGTGCCAGCAGCTTGCCAGCGAGTTTGGCTGAAGCTTTCTTT | CASSLPASLAEAFF
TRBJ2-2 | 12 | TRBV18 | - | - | TGTGCCAGCTCACACAGAGGCGGGGAGCTGTTTTTT | CASSHRGGELFF
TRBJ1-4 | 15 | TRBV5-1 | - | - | TGCGCCAGCAGCTTGGAGCCTGGGAGAAATGAAAAACTGTTTTTT | CASSLEPGRNEKLFF
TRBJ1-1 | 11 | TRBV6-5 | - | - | TGTGCCAGCAGTGGGGAGCTTGAAGCTTTCTTT | CASSGELEAFF